What follows are 18 T cell receptor beta chains derived from one specimen sequenced in a study of blood T cell repertoires in COVID-19. Sequenced by immunoSEQ multiplex PCR; TCRdb stores in-frame clones only, minus some. Of 310,000 or so clones listed, over 80% are singletons. The sequenced sample was peripheral blood. Receptor source: a man aged 30-40 years with COVID-19, enrolled during active disease.

As DNA, the CDR3 is TGTGCCAGCAGTTTCTATACCGGGACAGGGGGGATTTGGGGATATGGCTACACCTTC. Protein sequence: CASSFYTGTGGIWGYGYTF. The rearrangement links TRBV28 to TRBJ1-2, with 11 positions matching TRBD1. V shed 3 bases, J shed 5 bases, and the junction held 17 bases outside the gene matches. CDR1 and CDR2 from the germline V gene are MDHEN and SYDVKM. The CDR3 length is 19 residues.

The gene calls are TRBV7-3 and TRBJ2-7; TRBD2 matches 10 bases. Unmatched junction bases numbered 12, after V lost 6 bases and J lost 7 bases. Germline V gene data show CDR1 as SGHTA and CDR2 as FQGTGA. The CDR3 has 15 residues. The CDR3 nucleotides read TGTGCCAGCAGATCCTCTAGCGGGAGAGGCGGGGAGCAGTACTTC. Translating gives CASRSSSGRGGEQYF.

The CDR3 loop reads CASSLDRGSYEQYF. CDR3 nucleotides: TGTGCCAGCAGTCTAGACAGGGGCTCCTACGAGCAGTACTTC. The genes are TRBV2 and TRBJ2-7; the match to TRBD1 covers 8 bases. Germline CDR1 SNHLY, CDR2 FYNNEI. The V and J ends lost 5 bases and 0 bases, in that order; junction bases with no gene match: 3. The CDR3 covers 14 residues.

The chain is built from TRBV5-6 and TRBJ1-4; D gene ambiguous. The germline V gene encodes CDR1 SGHDT and CDR2 YYEEEE. This CDR3 contains 19 residues. V was cut by 4 bases and J by 5 bases, with 27 bases left in between. Here the CDR3 reads CASSLTGKSGTRINEKLFF. The CDR3 DNA sequence: TGTGCCAGCAGCCTGACGGGGAAATCCGGAACCCGGATAAATGAAAAACTGTTTTTT.

Remarks on this clone: At the DNA level, this CDR3 is encoded by other sequences in the same sample as well. CDR3 DNA sequence: TGTGCCAGCAGCTTAGTGGGGCTAGCGGGAGGCGAGCAGTACTTC. Translation: CASSLVGLAGGEQYF. V usage is TRBV7-2 and J usage is TRBJ2-7; 11 bases are shared with TRBD2. J lost 6 bases, V lost 1 base, and 5 bases had no gene match. Germline CDR1 and CDR2: SGHTA and FQGNSA. The CDR3 sequence is 15 residues long.

The chain has TRBV2 and TRBJ1-4; 7 bases are a match to TRBD1. The V and J ends lost 4 bases and 6 bases, in that order; junction bases with no gene match: 8. This CDR3 is built from 15 residues. Germline V gene lookup returns CDR1 SNHLY and CDR2 FYNNEI. The CDR3 loop is CASSAALGTDEKLFF. CDR3 DNA: TGTGCCAGCAGTGCAGCCCTCGGGACAGATGAAAAACTGTTTTTT.

V and J are TRBV6-2 or TRBV6-3 and TRBJ2-2; perhaps TRBD1 as D (5 bases). This CDR3 is 17 amino acids long. V was clipped by 6 bases and J by 5 bases, with 22 bases between them. The germline CDR1 and CDR2 sequences are MNHEY and SVGEGT. CDR3 nucleotide sequence: TGTGCCAGCAGCACATATTATACAGGATTTTTGACCGGGGAGCTGTTTTTT. Its translation: CASSTYYTGFLTGELFF.

This chain joins TRBV5-3 and TRBJ2-3, with 12 bases lining up with TRBD2. TRBV5-3 is an open reading frame whose function is uncertain. The CDR3 totals 20 residues. After removal of 0 bases from V and 2 bases from J, the junction contained 13 bases not matched to a gene. DNA of the CDR3: TGTGCCAGAAGCTTGGTAAGGGGCCGACTAGCGGGAGTCCACACAGATACGCAGTATTTT. Its translation: CARSLVRGRLAGVHTDTQYF.

This clone has a single count. This chain joins TRBV23-1 and TRBJ1-1; 10 bases are a match to TRBD1. TRBV23-1 is assigned to the ORF class and has an uncertain function. This CDR3 region has 16 residues. J gave up 3 bases and V 4 bases, and 8 bases lay outside the gene matches. As DNA, the CDR3 is TGCGCCAGCAGTCCCCCGGGACAGGGGTCTTACACTGAAGCTTTCTTT. Its protein product is CASSPPGQGSYTEAFF.

This clone turned up a few times. This rearrangement joins TRBV7-9 to TRBJ1-6; tentatively, D is TRBD1 (5 bases). The V end lost 3 bases, the J end lost 4 bases, and 13 bases lay between the germline ends. The V gene's germline CDR1 is SEHNR and CDR2 FQNEAQ (reference sequence). CDR3 length: 16 amino acids. The CDR3 is CASSLGQEAYNSPLHF. The CDR3 region has the DNA TGTGCCAGCAGCTTGGGGCAGGAAGCTTATAATTCACCCCTCCACTTT.

In DNA form, the CDR3 reads TGTGCCAGCAGTTCCTCCGACCTAGGAGGGGCCGGGGAGCTGTTTTTT. Its translation is CASSSSDLGGAGELFF. This chain connects TRBV27 to TRBJ2-2; TRBD2 might be the D (6 bases). This CDR3 contains 16 residues. Trimming stripped 4 bases from V and 6 bases from J, with 18 bases between. Germline-derived CDR1 and CDR2 are MNHEY and SMNVEV (reference sequence).

The J gene is TRBJ2-1, the V gene TRBV15, with 7 nucleotides matching TRBD2. V dropped 1 base and J dropped 7; count of bases not matched to a gene: 7. This CDR3 has 15 amino acids. Germline loops: CDR1 LNHNV, CDR2 YYDKDF (reference sequence). CDR3 bases: TGTGCCACCAGCAGAGGGTCAAGCGGGAATAATGAGCAGTTCTTC. It specifies CATSRGSSGNNEQFF.

This clone was counted once. The chain combines TRBV18 with TRBJ2-5; tentative D call: TRBD2 (6 bases). Germline-derived CDR1 and CDR2 are KGHSH and LQKENI. The CDR3 contains 15 residues. The V gene lost 1 base and the J gene lost 5 bases, with 14 bases spanning the gap. CDR3 coding DNA: TGTGCCAGCTCACCACGGGGAGGCCCGATGGAGACCCAGTACTTC. Protein product: CASSPRGGPMETQYF. Looking up the rest from reference TRBV18 and TRBJ2-5 gives the full variable domain: NAGVMQNPRHLVRRRGQEARLRCSPMKGHSHVYWYRQLPEEGLKFMVYLQKENIIDESGMPKERFSAEFPKEGPSILRIQQVVRGDSAAYFCASSPRGGPMETQYFGPGTRLLVL.

V gene TRBV5-4 combines with J gene TRBJ2-5; D might be TRBD2 (5 bases). V was pared by 4 bases and J by 1 base, with 14 bases between. Looked up from germline, CDR1 is SGHNT and CDR2 is YYREEE (reference sequence). This CDR3 comprises 15 residues. CDR3 nucleotides: TGTGCCAGCAGCCCGGGCGGGCCAGTCCAAGAGACCCAGTACTTC. The encoded protein is CASSPGGPVQETQYF.

The CDR3 nucleotides read TGTGCCAGCAGCCTCCTACTGACTAGTATGAACATTCAGTACTTC. Translated: CASSLLLTSMNIQYF. The rearrangement uses TRBV5-8 and TRBJ2-4, with a tentative D call TRBD2 (6 bases). The CDR3 spans 15 residues. CDR1 SGHTS and CDR2 YDEGEE come from the germline V gene. The V end was cut by 4 bases, the J end by 7 bases, with 18 bases between.

This clone came up once. The rearrangement joins TRBV7-3 to TRBJ1-1; possible D gene TRBD1, 5 bases. V was shortened by 2 bases and J by 6 bases, with 7 bases between the two germline ends. CDR3 length: 12 residues. Germline V lookup: CDR1 SGHTA, CDR2 FQGTGA. CDR3 nucleotides: TGTGCCAGCAGCTTAGCGGGGGCTGAAGCTTTCTTT. Amino acid sequence: CASSLAGAEAFF.

CDR3 sequence: CASSLNGGEQYF. CDR3 sequence (DNA): TGTGCCAGCAGCTTAAATGGAGGCGAGCAGTACTTC. V is TRBV7-3 and J is TRBJ2-7; D might be TRBD2 (5 bases). The CDR3 spans 12 residues. Germline V CDR1 and CDR2: SGHTA, FQGTGA. The V end lost 1 base, the J end lost 6 bases, and 7 bases lay between the germline ends.

J is TRBJ2-5 and V is TRBV7-2, with 7 bases that match TRBD2. V shed 1 base, J shed 7 bases, and the junction held 6 bases outside the gene matches. Germline CDR1 SGHTA, CDR2 FQGNSA. The CDR3 covers 14 residues. The DNA for the CDR3 is TGTGCCAGCAGCTTAGGCGGGGGAACTGGGACCCAGTACTTC. As protein: CASSLGGGTGTQYF.